This TCR beta chain came from a study of blood T cell repertoires in COVID-19 (TCRdb year 2020). Concerning the study at large: Collaborator samples came from the United States, Italy and Spain and covered acute and convalescent phases of COVID-19. Deeply sampled blood TCRbeta repertoires from subjects exposed to, actively infected with, or recovered from COVID-19 were included in the dataset. Samples came from the ongoing ImmuneRACE study (first 160 participants) plus 1,254 subjects from 6 global collaborators. The prospective study material was composed of cDNA or gDNA derived from T cells, B-cell-depleted T cells, or PBMCs. A de-identified subject ID, COVID-19 status, age in years and sex were almost always included in the sample metadata. Where HLA class I and class II types were available, the types were taken from metadata supplied by the sample provider, not from assay-based typing. A freely available public database, intended as a resource for researchers studying the immune response to SARS-CoV-2, is where the repertoires were released.

Comments on this clone: It has no known antigen specificity. No much larger clone exists at a distance of one base, and base qualities are not known.

The immunoSEQ Assay, a bias-controlled multiplex PCR, was used to amplify TCRbeta CDR3 regions from genomic DNA. Regarding the original processing steps: The number of nucleated cells in each sample was estimated by amplification of reference gene primers within the assay. To quantify the absolute abundance of each unique TCRbeta CDR3 rearrangement, sequence reads were collapsed and filtered. Productive Simpson clonality was computed per sample as the square root of Simpson's diversity index over productive rearrangements. The immuneACCESS repertoire file appears here via TCRdb, limited to in-frame rearrangements. These files lack a portion of the clones; in checked studies, under half of the deficit traces to unresolved V genes, and the cause of the others is not known. V and J calls and clone size follow that table, whereas D and trimming were derived from the DNA. This sample lists approximately 200,000 clones; 86% were detected once. The ten most abundant clones make up around 9% of the sample.

Paper-wide results and their limitations: How much clinical and demographic metadata was included differed by source and by participant, and the metadata was provided uncurated.

Enrolling through a virtual design, the prospective study's participants ranged in age from roughly 18 to 89 years and lived across roughly 23 United States geographic areas. Cohort assignment in the prospective study relied on participant-reported clinical history from a screening survey and a study questionnaire. For ImmuneRACE Cohort 3, a participant was defined as recovered based on two consecutive negative NP/OP PCR tests, clearance by a healthcare professional, or resolution of symptoms. Each participant in the prospective study had whole blood, serum and a nasopharyngeal or oropharyngeal swab collected by mobile phlebotomists. Additional blood draws and questionnaires over a 2-month period could optionally be provided by prospective study participants. Before DNA extraction, blood samples from the prospective study were shipped at room temperature or frozen. Input material: PBMCs or T cells enriched from blood (not recorded which). The sequence was collected from a woman aged 25-40 years who had recovered from COVID-19.

At the DNA level, the sequence is TGTGCCAGCAGCTTAGAACGCGGGAGGAACACTAGCACAGATACGCAGTATTTT. Translated, this is CASSLERGRNTSTDTQYF. The V gene is TRBV11-3 and the J gene is TRBJ2-3, with 8 junctional bases fitting TRBD2. V lost 0 bases and J lost 0 bases, and the count of bases not matched to a germline gene is 8. Via the germline V gene, CDR1 is SGHNT and CDR2 YENEEA. The CDR3 holds 18 amino acids from the cysteine to the phenylalanine. Only CDR3 DNA is held: 54 bases, read in frame from base 1.